This TCR beta chain was sequenced for a study of shared clonotypes between healthy human individuals. Study background: Three CD4 naive, three CD4 memory, two CD8 naive and one CD8 memory plate were used per donor.

V was trimmed by 6 bases and J by 0 bases, leaving 9 bases between them. Germline assignment: CDR1 SQVTM and CDR2 ANQGSEA. The CDR3 runs 12 residues. Libraries were prepared by immunoSEQ multiplex PCR; TCRdb keeps only in-frame clonotypes and omits some of them. The data contain 95,000 to 120,000 clones, around 71% of them singletons. Each sample came from a Caucasian adult donor living in Nashville, Tennessee. Whole-study findings and limits: Rarefaction curves obtained for sorted subsets showed sequencing incomplete despite large depth.

This clone came up once. What it recognizes is unknown. The V gene is TRBV29-1, the J gene TRBJ2-7; possible D gene TRBD2, 5 bases. Sequencing was performed on memory CD8+ T cells sorted from blood. Stated subset: CD45RO+ cells pooled with CCR7-negative TemRA cells. The origin of this receptor is a woman in her twenties or thirties in good health. The chain's CDR3 is CSVLDSSYEQYF. The CDR3 DNA follows: TGCAGCGTCCTGGACTCCTCCTACGAGCAGTACTTC.